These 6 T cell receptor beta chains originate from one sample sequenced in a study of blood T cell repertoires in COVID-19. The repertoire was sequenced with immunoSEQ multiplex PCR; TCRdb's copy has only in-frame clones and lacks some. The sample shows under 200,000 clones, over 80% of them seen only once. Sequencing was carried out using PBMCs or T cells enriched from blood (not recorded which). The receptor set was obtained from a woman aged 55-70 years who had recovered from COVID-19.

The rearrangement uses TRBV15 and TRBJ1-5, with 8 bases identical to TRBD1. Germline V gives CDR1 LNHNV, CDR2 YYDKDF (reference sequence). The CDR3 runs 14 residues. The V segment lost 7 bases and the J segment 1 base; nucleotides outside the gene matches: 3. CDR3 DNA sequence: TGTGCCACCACGAGGACAGGGAGCAATCAGCCCCAGCATTTT. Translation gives CATTRTGSNQPQHF.

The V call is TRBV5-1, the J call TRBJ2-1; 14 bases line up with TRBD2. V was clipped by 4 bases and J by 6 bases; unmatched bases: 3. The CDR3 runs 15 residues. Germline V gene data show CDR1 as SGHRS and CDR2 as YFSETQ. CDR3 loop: CASSGGTSGSNEQFF. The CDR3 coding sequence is TGCGCCAGCAGCGGCGGGACTAGCGGGAGCAATGAGCAGTTCTTC. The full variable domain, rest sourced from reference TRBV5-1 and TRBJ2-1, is KAGVTQTPRYLIKTRGQQVTLSCSPISGHRSVSWYQQTPGQGLQFLFEYFSETQRNKGNFPGRFSGRQFSNSRSEMNVSTLELGDSALYLCASSGGTSGSNEQFFGPGTRLTVL.

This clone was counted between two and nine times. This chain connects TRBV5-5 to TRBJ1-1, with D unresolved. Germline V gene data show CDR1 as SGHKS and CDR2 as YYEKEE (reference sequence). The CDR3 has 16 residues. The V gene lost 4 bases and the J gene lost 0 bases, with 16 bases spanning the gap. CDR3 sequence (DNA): TGTGCCAGCAGCACTATACCGCATTCCCTGAACACTGAAGCTTTCTTT. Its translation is CASSTIPHSLNTEAFF.

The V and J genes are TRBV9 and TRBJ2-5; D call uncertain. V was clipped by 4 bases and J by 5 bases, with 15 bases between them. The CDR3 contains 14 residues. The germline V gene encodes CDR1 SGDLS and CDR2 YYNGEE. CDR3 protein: CASSPRLRAETQYF. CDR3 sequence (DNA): TGTGCCAGCAGCCCGCGACTGCGTGCCGAGACCCAGTACTTC.

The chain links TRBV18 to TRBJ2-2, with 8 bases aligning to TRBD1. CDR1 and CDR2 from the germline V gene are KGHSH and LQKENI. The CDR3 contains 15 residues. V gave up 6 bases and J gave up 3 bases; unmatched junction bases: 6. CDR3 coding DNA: TGTGCCAGCTCCTCAGGACAGGGAGACACCGGGGAGCTGTTTTTT. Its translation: CASSSGQGDTGELFF.

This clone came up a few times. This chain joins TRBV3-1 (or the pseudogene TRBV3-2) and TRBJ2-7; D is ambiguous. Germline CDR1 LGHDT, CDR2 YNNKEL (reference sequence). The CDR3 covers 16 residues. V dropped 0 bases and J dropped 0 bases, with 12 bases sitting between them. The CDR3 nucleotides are TGTGCCAGCAGCCAAGATGTGGCGGCAAGCTCCTACGAGCAGTACTTC. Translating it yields CASSQDVAASSYEQYF.